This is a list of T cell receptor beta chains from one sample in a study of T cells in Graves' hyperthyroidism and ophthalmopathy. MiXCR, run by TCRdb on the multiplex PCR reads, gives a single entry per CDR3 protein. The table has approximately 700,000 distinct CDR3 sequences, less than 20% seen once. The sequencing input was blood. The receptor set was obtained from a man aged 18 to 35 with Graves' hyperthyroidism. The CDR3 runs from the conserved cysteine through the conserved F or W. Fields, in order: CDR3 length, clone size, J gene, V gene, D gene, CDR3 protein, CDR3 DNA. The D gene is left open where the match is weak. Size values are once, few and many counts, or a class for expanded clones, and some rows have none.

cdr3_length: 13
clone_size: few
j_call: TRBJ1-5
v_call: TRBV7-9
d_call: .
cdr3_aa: CASSLEENQPQHF
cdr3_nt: TGTGCCAGCAGCTTAGAAGAGAATCAGCCCCAGCATTTT

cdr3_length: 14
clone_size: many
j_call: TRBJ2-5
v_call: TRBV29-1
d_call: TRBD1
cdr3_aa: CSVSPQGFRETQYF
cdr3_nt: TGCAGCGTTTCCCCACAGGGGTTCCGAGAGACCCAGTACTTC

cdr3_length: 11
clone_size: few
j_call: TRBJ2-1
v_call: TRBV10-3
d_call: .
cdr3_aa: CAISATNEQFF
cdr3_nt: TGTGCCATCAGTGCTACTAATGAGCAGTTCTTC

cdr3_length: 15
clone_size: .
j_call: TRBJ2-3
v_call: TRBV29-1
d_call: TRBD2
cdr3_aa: CSVVSAGGSTDTQYF
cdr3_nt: TGCAGCGTTGTTTCGGCGGGAGGCTCCACAGATACGCAGTATTTT

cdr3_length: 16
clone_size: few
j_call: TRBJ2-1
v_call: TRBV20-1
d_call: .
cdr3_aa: CSASFQGVVSNNEQFF
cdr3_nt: TGCAGTGCTTCCTTCCAGGGTGTAGTATCAAACAATGAGCAGTTCTTC

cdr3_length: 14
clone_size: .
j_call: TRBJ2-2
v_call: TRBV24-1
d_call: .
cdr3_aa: CATTGQGGAGELFF
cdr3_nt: TGTGCCACCACTGGACAGGGAGGGGCGGGGGAGCTGTTTTTT

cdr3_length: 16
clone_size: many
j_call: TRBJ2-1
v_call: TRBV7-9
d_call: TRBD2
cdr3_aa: CASSSLAGVGYNEQFF
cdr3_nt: TGTGCCAGCAGCTCCTTGGCGGGAGTGGGGTACAATGAGCAGTTCTTC

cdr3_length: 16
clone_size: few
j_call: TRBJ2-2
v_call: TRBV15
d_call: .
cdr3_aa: CATSRGTPGAIGELFF
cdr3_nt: TGTGCCACCAGCAGAGGGACGCCAGGGGCTATCGGGGAGCTGTTTTTT

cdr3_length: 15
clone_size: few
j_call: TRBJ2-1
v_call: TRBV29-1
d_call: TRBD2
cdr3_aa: CSVGGTSGMKAEQFF
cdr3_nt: TGCAGCGTTGGCGGGACTAGCGGGATGAAGGCTGAGCAGTTCTTC

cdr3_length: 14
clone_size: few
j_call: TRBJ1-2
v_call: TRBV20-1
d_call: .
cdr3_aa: CSASALGTYYGYTF
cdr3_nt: TGCAGTGCTAGCGCCCTAGGGACCTACTATGGCTACACCTTC

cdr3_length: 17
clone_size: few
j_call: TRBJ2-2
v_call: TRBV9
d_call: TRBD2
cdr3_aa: CASSVTSSGSLTGELFF
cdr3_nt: TGTGCCAGCAGCGTAACGTCTAGCGGGAGTTTGACCGGGGAGCTGTTTTTT

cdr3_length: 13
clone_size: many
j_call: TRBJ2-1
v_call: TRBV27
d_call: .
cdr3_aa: CASTLSGGNEQFF
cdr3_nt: TGTGCCAGCACGCTATCAGGAGGGAATGAGCAGTTCTTC

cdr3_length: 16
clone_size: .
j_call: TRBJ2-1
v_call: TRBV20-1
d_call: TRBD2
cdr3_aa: CSVAPAGVSALDEQFF
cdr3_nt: TGCAGTGTTGCGCCAGCGGGAGTCTCGGCTTTGGATGAGCAGTTCTTC

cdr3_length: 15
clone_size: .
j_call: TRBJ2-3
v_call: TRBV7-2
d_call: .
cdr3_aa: CASSLGPGESDTQYF
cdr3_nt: TGTGCCAGCAGCTTAGGGCCGGGAGAGTCAGATACGCAGTATTTT

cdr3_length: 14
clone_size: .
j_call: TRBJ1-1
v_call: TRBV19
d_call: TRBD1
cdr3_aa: CANSIGGANTEAFF
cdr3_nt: TGTGCCAATAGTATAGGGGGCGCGAACACTGAAGCTTTCTTT

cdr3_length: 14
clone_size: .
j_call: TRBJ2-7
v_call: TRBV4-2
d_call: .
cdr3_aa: CASSQVVGDYEQYF
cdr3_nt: TGTGCCAGCAGCCAAGTTGTTGGAGACTACGAGCAGTACTTC

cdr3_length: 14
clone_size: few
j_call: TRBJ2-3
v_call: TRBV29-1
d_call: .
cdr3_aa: CSVGGTPSTDTQYF
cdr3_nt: TGCAGCGTTGGGGGGACACCCAGCACAGATACGCAGTATTTT

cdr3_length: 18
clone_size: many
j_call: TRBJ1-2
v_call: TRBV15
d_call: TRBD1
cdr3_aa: CATSSFPGTGRRNYGYTF
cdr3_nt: TGTGCCACCAGCAGCTTTCCCGGGACAGGGCGGCGAAACTATGGCTACACCTTC

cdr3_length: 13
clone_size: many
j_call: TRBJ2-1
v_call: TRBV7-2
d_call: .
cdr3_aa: CASSLSRGNEQFF
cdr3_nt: TGTGCCAGCAGCTTATCCCGCGGCAATGAGCAGTTCTTC

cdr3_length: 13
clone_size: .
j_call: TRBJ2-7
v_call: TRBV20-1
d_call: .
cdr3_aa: CSAGDRGAYEQYF
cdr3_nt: TGCAGTGCCGGGGACCGAGGAGCCTACGAGCAGTACTTC

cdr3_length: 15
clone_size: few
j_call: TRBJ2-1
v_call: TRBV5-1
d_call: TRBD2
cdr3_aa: CASSLAGGSRNEQFF
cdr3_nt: TGCGCCAGCAGCTTGGCCGGCGGGAGTAGGAATGAGCAGTTCTTC

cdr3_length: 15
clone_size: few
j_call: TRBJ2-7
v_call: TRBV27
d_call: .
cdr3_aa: CASSPHVAELYEQYF
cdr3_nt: TGTGCCAGCAGTCCACACGTCGCGGAGCTCTACGAGCAGTACTTC

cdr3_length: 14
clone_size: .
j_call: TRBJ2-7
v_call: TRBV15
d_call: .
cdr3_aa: CATSRDTASYEQYF
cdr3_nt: TGTGCCACCAGCAGAGACACAGCCTCCTACGAGCAGTACTTC

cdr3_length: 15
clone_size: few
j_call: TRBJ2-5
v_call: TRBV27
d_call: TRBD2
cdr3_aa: CASSSSGGGFRAQYF
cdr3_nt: TGTGCCAGCAGTTCCTCCGGGGGGGGATTCCGGGCCCAGTACTTC

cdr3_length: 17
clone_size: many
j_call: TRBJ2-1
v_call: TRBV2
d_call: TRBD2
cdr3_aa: CASILQLGLAGDNEQFF
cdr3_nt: TGTGCCAGCATCTTACAATTGGGACTAGCGGGAGACAATGAGCAGTTCTTC

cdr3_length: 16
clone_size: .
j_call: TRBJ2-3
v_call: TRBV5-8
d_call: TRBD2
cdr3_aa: CASSLERGARSDTQYF
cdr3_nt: TGTGCCAGCAGCTTGGAGCGGGGGGCGCGTTCAGATACGCAGTATTTT

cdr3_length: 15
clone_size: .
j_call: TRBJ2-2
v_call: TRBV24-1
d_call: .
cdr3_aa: CATSDPQTAHGELFF
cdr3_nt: TGTGCCACCAGTGACCCTCAAACCGCCCACGGGGAGCTGTTTTTT

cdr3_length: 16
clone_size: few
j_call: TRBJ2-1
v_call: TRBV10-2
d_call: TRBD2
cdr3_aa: CASSESASGSNNEQFF
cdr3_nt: TGCGCCAGCAGTGAGTCGGCTAGCGGGAGTAACAATGAGCAGTTCTTC

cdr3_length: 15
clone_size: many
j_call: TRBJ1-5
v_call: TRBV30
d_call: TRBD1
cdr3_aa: CAWSVRDRGLQPQHF
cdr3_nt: TGTGCCTGGAGTGTTCGGGACAGGGGGCTTCAGCCCCAGCATTTT

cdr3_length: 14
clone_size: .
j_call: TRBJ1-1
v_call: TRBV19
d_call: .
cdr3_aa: CASSKGHMNTEAFF
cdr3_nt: TGTGCCAGTAGTAAGGGACACATGAACACTGAAGCTTTCTTT

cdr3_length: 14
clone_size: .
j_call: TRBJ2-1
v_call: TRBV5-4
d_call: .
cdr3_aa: CASSLGLSMKGQFF
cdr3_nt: TGTGCCAGCAGCTTGGGACTATCAATGAAGGGGCAGTTCTTC

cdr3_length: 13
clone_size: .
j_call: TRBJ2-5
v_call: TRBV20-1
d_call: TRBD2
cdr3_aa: CSARWTSSETQYF
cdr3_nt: TGCAGTGCTCGTTGGACTAGTTCGGAGACCCAGTACTTC

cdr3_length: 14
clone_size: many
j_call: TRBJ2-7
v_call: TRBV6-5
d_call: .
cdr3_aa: CASSYTAVGPEQYF
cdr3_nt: TGTGCCAGCAGTTACACCGCCGTGGGGCCGGAGCAGTACTTC

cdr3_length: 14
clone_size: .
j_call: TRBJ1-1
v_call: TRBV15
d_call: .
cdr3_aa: CATSRDLRGTEAFF
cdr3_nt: TGTGCCACCAGCAGAGATCTCCGGGGCACTGAAGCTTTCTTT

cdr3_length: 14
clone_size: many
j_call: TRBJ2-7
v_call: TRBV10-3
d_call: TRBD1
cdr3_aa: CAISGGQGTYEQYF
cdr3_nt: TGTGCCATCAGTGGGGGACAGGGCACCTACGAGCAGTACTTC

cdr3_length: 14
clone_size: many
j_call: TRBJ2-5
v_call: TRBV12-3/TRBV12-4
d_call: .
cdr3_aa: CASSQGPIQETQYF
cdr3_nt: TGTGCCAGCAGCCAGGGACCGATCCAAGAGACCCAGTACTTC

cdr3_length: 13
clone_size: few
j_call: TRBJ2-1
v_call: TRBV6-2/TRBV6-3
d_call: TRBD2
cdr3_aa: CASASGRLAEQFF
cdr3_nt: TGTGCCAGCGCTAGCGGGAGGTTGGCGGAGCAGTTCTTC

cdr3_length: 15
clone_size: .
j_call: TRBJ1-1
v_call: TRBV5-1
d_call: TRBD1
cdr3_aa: CASSMRQGPNTEAFF
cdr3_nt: TGCGCCAGCAGCATGCGACAGGGACCGAACACTGAAGCTTTCTTT

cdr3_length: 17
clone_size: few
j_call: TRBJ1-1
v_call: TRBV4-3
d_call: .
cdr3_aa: CASSLKRDSGMNTEAFF
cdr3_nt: TGCGCCAGCAGCCTAAAGAGGGACTCGGGCATGAACACTGAAGCTTTCTTT

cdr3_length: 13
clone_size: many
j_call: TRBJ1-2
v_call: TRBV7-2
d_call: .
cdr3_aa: CASSPGRARGYTF
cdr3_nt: TGTGCCAGCAGCCCCGGCCGGGCTCGAGGCTACACCTTC

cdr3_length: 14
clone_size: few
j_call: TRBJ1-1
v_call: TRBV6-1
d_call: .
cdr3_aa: CASRTSGGNTEAFF
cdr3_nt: TGTGCCAGCAGAACCTCCGGGGGGAACACTGAAGCTTTCTTT

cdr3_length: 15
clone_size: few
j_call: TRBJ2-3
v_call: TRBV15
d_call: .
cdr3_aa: CATSREIGGGDTQYF
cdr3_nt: TGTGCCACCAGCAGAGAAATTGGGGGCGGAGATACGCAGTATTTT

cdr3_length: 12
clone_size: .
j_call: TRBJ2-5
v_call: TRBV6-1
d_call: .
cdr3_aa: CASSGPQETQYF
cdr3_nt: TGTGCCAGCAGTGGGCCCCAAGAGACCCAGTACTTC

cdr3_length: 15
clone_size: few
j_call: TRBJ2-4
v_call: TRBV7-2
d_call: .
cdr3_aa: CASSRGSGVYNIQYF
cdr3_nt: TGTGCCAGCAGCCGTGGATCAGGGGTATACAACATTCAGTACTTC

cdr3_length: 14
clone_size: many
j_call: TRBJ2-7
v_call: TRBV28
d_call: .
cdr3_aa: CASRSGVGYYEQYF
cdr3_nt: TGTGCCAGCAGATCAGGGGTAGGTTACTACGAGCAGTACTTC

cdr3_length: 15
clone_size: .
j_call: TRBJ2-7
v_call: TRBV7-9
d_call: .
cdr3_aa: CASSLSTGKGYEQYF
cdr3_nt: TGTGCCAGCAGCTTATCTACAGGGAAGGGTTACGAGCAGTACTTC

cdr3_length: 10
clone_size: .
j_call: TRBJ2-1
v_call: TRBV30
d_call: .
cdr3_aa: CARESGGKFF
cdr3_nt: TGTGCACGAGAGAGTGGGGGGAAGTTCTTC

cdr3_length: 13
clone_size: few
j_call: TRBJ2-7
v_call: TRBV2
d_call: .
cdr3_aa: CASSEGDIYEQYF
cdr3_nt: TGTGCCAGCAGTGAAGGGGACATTTACGAGCAGTACTTC

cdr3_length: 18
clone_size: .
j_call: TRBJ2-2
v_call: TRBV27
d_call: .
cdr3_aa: CASSSGTLGPVLTGELFF
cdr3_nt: TGTGCCAGCAGCAGTGGCACCCTTGGACCGGTTTTAACCGGGGAGCTGTTTTTT